This T cell receptor beta chain was captured in a study of shared clonotypes between healthy human individuals. Clones were sequenced by immunoSEQ multiplex PCR, and TCRdb holds only the in-frame ones, with some missing. This sample has roughly 200,000 clones, with approximately 60% found just once. The CDR3 totals 17 residues. Between the trimmed V and J ends, which lost 0 bases and 7 bases, there was a span of 19 bases. The germline V gene encodes CDR1 SGHDT and CDR2 YYEEEE. Study donors comprised healthy, HIV-negative adults devoid of recent acute infection or vaccination. The study drew all its donors from Caucasian adults living in Nashville, Tennessee.

This chain joins TRBV5-6 and TRBJ1-4, with D possibly matching TRBD1 (6 bases). This receptor was identified in a man aged 30 to 39 in good health. Sequenced sample: memory CD4+ T cells sorted from blood. Subset indicated: CD45RA-negative fraction. The CDR3 nucleotides read TGTGCCAGCAGCTTGGACGCGGCCTCGGGGGCGTCTGAAAAACTGTTTTTT. Its protein product is CASSLDAASGASEKLFF. The full variable domain, with the rest looked up from reference TRBV5-6 and TRBJ1-4, is DAGVTQSPTHLIKTRGQQVTLRCSPKSGHDTVSWYQQALGQGPQFIFQYYEEEERQRGNFPDRFSGHQFPNYSSELNVNALLLGDSALYLCASSLDAASGASEKLFFGSGTQLSVL.